The 19 T cell receptor beta chains below come from one sample, sequenced in a study of PD-1 blockade in mismatch repair-deficient tumors. The data were produced by immunoSEQ multiplex PCR, yet TCRdb's version contains in-frame clones alone and is incomplete. The sample gives some 120,000 clones, 86% of which show up once; about 13% is in the top ten. The sequenced sample was peripheral blood, obtained 44 weeks after starting pembrolizumab. These receptors were obtained from an adult with mismatch repair-deficient cancer.

V is TRBV25-1 and J is TRBJ2-2; TRBD1 might be the D (5 bases). From germline, CDR1 is MGHDK and CDR2 SYGVNS. The CDR3 spans 14 residues. V was pared by 7 bases and J by 2 bases, with 11 bases between. CDR3 DNA: TGTGCCAGCAAGCAGGGAACCAACACCGGGGAGCTGTTTTTT. This encodes CASKQGTNTGELFF.

The V call is TRBV7-6, the J call TRBJ2-7; 8 bases align to TRBD1. V gave up 1 base and J gave up 2 bases; unmatched junction bases: 4. CDR3 length equals 15 residues. Germline V gives CDR1 SGHVS, CDR2 FNYEAQ. Written as DNA, the CDR3 is TGTGCCAGCAGCTTAGGACAGGGGACCACCTACGAGCAGTACTTC. Protein product: CASSLGQGTTYEQYF.

The chain uses TRBV7-6 and TRBJ2-5; D gene unclear. The CDR3 consists of 13 residues. V was trimmed by 2 bases and J by 3 bases, leaving 7 bases between them. Germline-derived CDR1 and CDR2 are SGHVS and FNYEAQ. The CDR3, as DNA: TGTGCCAGCAGCTTACGGCTAGAAGAGACCCAGTACTTC. Its translation: CASSLRLEETQYF. The variable domain in full, with the rest retrieved from reference TRBV7-6 and TRBJ2-5, is GAGVSQSPRYKVTKRGQDVALRCDPISGHVSLYWYRQALGQGPEFLTYFNYEAQQDKSGLPNDRFSAERPEGSISTLTIQRTEQRDSAMYRCASSLRLEETQYFGPGTRLLVL.

The rearrangement joins TRBV13 to TRBJ2-3, with 8 nucleotides matching TRBD2. In germline, CDR1 is PRHDT, CDR2 FYEKMQ (reference sequence). Trimming took 5 bases from V and 2 from J; bases not matched to a gene: 9. The CDR3 spans 16 residues. In DNA, the CDR3 is TGTGCCAGCAGCGCAAACTTAGCGGGGACCACAGATACGCAGTATTTT. Translating gives CASSANLAGTTDTQYF. Full variable domain (missing parts from reference TRBV13 and TRBJ2-3): AAGVIQSPRHLIKEKRETATLKCYPIPRHDTVYWYQQGPGQDPQFLISFYEKMQSDKGSIPDRFSAQQFSDYHSELNMSSLELGDSALYFCASSANLAGTTDTQYFGPGTRLTVL.

This clone was counted ten times or more. The chain joins TRBV9 to TRBJ2-5, with 7 nucleotides matching TRBD1. Per the germline V gene, CDR1 is SGDLS and CDR2 is YYNGEE. V was pared by 1 base and J by 5 bases, with 8 bases of the junction left unmatched. The CDR3 consists of 15 residues. CDR3 in amino acids: CASSVSDRARETQYF. Written as DNA, the CDR3 is TGTGCCAGCAGCGTATCAGACAGGGCCAGGGAGACCCAGTACTTC.

This clone has a single count. J is TRBJ2-1 and V is TRBV19; 9 bases are a match to TRBD1. In germline, CDR1 is LNHDA, CDR2 SQIVND (reference sequence). The CDR3 is 17 amino acids. V trimming: 3 bases; J trimming: 3 bases; junction bases outside the gene matches: 9. CDR3 protein: CASSIPGQGKVYNEQFF. CDR3 in DNA: TGTGCCAGTAGTATCCCGGGACAGGGTAAGGTCTACAATGAGCAGTTCTTC.

The chain links TRBV7-9 to TRBJ2-1, with 12 bases fitting TRBD2. With V trimmed by 4 bases and J by 7 bases, 17 bases remained unmatched. The germline V gene encodes CDR1 SEHNR and CDR2 FQNEAQ (reference sequence). The CDR3 totals 19 residues. As DNA, the CDR3 is TGTGCCAGCAGCTCGGGACAGGCAGCTCTAGCGGGAGGGAGGAATGAGCAGTTCTTC. It yields the protein CASSSGQAALAGGRNEQFF. Drawing the rest from reference TRBV7-9 and TRBJ2-1, the complete variable domain is DTGVSQNPRHKITKRGQNVTFRCDPISEHNRLYWYRQTLGQGPEFLTYFQNEAQLEKSRLLSDRFSAERPKGSFSTLEIQRTEQGDSAMYLCASSSGQAALAGGRNEQFFGPGTRLTVL.

This chain joins TRBV7-2 and TRBJ2-3; D is possibly TRBD1 or TRBD2 (5 bases each). Trimming took off 3 bases at V and 4 bases at J, with 11 bases between the two ends. This CDR3 comprises 14 residues. Germline CDR1 and CDR2: SGHTA and FQGNSA. The CDR3 reads CASSFPGRADTQYF. The CDR3 DNA reads as TGTGCCAGCAGCTTTCCGGGGCGCGCAGATACGCAGTATTTT.

The chain joins TRBV14 to TRBJ2-4; D is unresolved. The CDR3 spans 16 residues. Germline V lookup: CDR1 SGHDN, CDR2 FVKESK. Trimming took 0 bases from V and 0 from J, leaving 9 bases between them. CDR3 loop: CASSQDSLRAKNIQYF. CDR3 nucleotide sequence: TGTGCCAGCAGCCAAGACAGTCTACGAGCCAAAAACATTCAGTACTTC.

The chain links TRBV13 to TRBJ2-7; no firm D call. Trimming stripped 1 base from V and 3 bases from J, with 4 bases between. The CDR3 extends over 12 amino acids. Per germline, CDR1 PRHDT and CDR2 FYEKMQ (reference sequence). CDR3 amino acids: CASSLAHYEQYF. In DNA, the CDR3 is TGTGCCAGCAGCTTAGCCCACTACGAGCAGTACTTC.

This clone appeared a few times. The V call is TRBV25-1, the J call TRBJ1-2; 9 bases are shared with TRBD1. The CDR3 extends over 13 amino acids. The germline V gene has CDR1 MGHDK and CDR2 SYGVNS. V was clipped by 7 bases and J by 3 bases; unmatched bases: 3. CDR3 bases: TGTGCCAGCAAACAGGGGGCGGACTATGGCTACACCTTC. This sequence encodes CASKQGADYGYTF.

The chain employs TRBV15 and TRBJ2-5, with TRBD1 identical over 9 bases. The CDR3 sequence is 16 residues long. Germline V CDR1 and CDR2: LNHNV, YYDKDF (reference sequence). Trimming removed 4 bases from V and 5 bases from J; junction bases left unmatched: 11. The CDR3 protein is CATSTRTLGQGETQYF. The CDR3, as DNA: TGTGCCACCAGCACACGCACCCTAGGACAGGGGGAGACCCAGTACTTC.

This clone was counted only a few times. The chain combines TRBV5-1 with TRBJ2-1, with 7 bases that match TRBD1. Germline-derived CDR1 and CDR2 are SGHRS and YFSETQ. CDR3 length equals 14 residues. With 4 bases clipped from V and 6 bases from J, the junction kept 7 bases outside the gene matches. In DNA, the CDR3 is TGCGCCAGCAGCCACGGGACAGAGTTCAATGAGCAGTTCTTC. It specifies CASSHGTEFNEQFF.

V usage is TRBV4-1 and J usage is TRBJ2-3, with 8 bases aligning to TRBD1. The CDR3 extends over 18 amino acids. Germline V gene sequence: CDR1 MGHRA, CDR2 YSYEKL. The V gene end was trimmed by 1 base and the J gene end by 2 bases; junction bases not matched to a gene: 11. In DNA form, the CDR3 reads TGCGCCAGCAGCCAAGCCGCGAACCGGGACAGGCCCACAGATACGCAGTATTTT. Translation: CASSQAANRDRPTDTQYF.

This clone was detected once. The chain couples TRBV11-1 to TRBJ2-1, with a tentative D call TRBD2 (6 bases). Trimming pared 5 bases from V and 8 bases from J, leaving 22 bases between. The length of the CDR3 is 16 residues. In germline, CDR1 is SGHAT, CDR2 FQDESV (reference sequence). The DNA for the CDR3 is TGTGCCAGCAGCCTACGGGGGAGCGTCTACAATGATGAGCAGTTCTTC. It specifies CASSLRGSVYNDEQFF.

The V call is TRBV7-9, the J call TRBJ2-1; D is uncertain. CDR3 size: 12 residues. The germline V gene encodes CDR1 SEHNR and CDR2 FQNEAQ (reference sequence). Trimming took off 5 bases at V and 15 bases at J, with 17 bases between the two ends. The CDR3, as DNA: TGTGCCAGCAGCCCTTCAGTAGTCGGGCCGTTCTTC. Its protein is CASSPSVVGPFF.

The chain carries TRBV12-5 and TRBJ1-3, with D possibly TRBD1 on 5 matching bases. The CDR3 runs to 16 residues. Trimming took off 3 bases at V and 4 bases at J, with 16 bases between the two ends. In germline, CDR1 is LGHNT, CDR2 FRNRAP. The CDR3 sequence is CASGFHPQGAGNTIYF. CDR3 nucleotides: TGTGCTAGTGGTTTTCACCCGCAGGGAGCGGGAAACACCATATATTTT.

V is TRBV4-3 and J is TRBJ2-1; no clear D. Deletions cut 4 bases from V and 2 bases from J, with 12 bases between. Germline loops: CDR1 LGHNA, CDR2 YSLEER. The CDR3 consists of 15 residues. CDR3 residues: CASSPEPVPYNEQFF. The DNA for the CDR3 is TGCGCCAGCAGCCCTGAGCCGGTCCCCTACAATGAGCAGTTCTTC.

The chain uses TRBV11-2 and TRBJ2-5; D possibly corresponds to TRBD2 (6 bases). Per the germline V gene, CDR1 is SGHAT and CDR2 is FQNNGV. V was shortened by 3 bases and J by 4 bases, with 18 bases between the two germline ends. The CDR3 sequence is 16 residues long. The CDR3 bases are TGTGCCAGCAGCTTTTCCGGGACTGAAAACCCAGAGACCCAGTACTTC. Amino acids: CASSFSGTENPETQYF.